A selection of T cell receptor beta chains follows, all from one sample in a study of blood T cell repertoires in COVID-19. Here immunoSEQ multiplex PCR was the method, and the copy in TCRdb shows in-frame clones only, minus some. The table includes 350,000 to 450,000 clones, about 90% detected once. The specimen was peripheral blood. These receptors all stem from a man aged 35-49 years with acute or convalescent COVID-19. CDR3s include the opening cysteine and the closing phenylalanine or tryptophan. The D gene is left open where the match is weak. A clone size is listed for some rows: how often the clone was seen (once, few, many), or a class if it is expanded.

clone size: .
D gene: TRBD2
V gene: TRBV5-1
CDR3 length: 19
J gene: TRBJ2-2
CDR3 DNA: TGCGCCAGCAGCTTGTTCTACAAGCGGGAGGTGAGAAACACCGGGGAGCTGTTTTTT
CDR3 protein: CASSLFYKREVRNTGELFF

clone size: .
D gene: .
V gene: TRBV11-2
CDR3 length: 14
J gene: TRBJ1-2
CDR3 DNA: TGTGCCAGCAGCTTAGCCTTTCCCAGCGAAGGCTACACCTTC
CDR3 protein: CASSLAFPSEGYTF

clone size: .
D gene: .
V gene: TRBV18
CDR3 length: 14
J gene: TRBJ1-2
CDR3 DNA: TGTGCCAGCTCACCCCAGGGTGGTAACTATGGCTACACCTTC
CDR3 protein: CASSPQGGNYGYTF

clone size: .
D gene: TRBD1
V gene: TRBV6-6
CDR3 length: 14
J gene: TRBJ1-4
CDR3 DNA: TGTGCCAGCAAAACAGGGGGCGCGAATGAAAAACTGTTTTTT
CDR3 protein: CASKTGGANEKLFF

clone size: .
D gene: .
V gene: TRBV7-9
CDR3 length: 15
J gene: TRBJ1-2
CDR3 DNA: TGTGCCAGCAGCTTAGAAGCGAGGGGGGGTATTGGCTACACCTTC
CDR3 protein: CASSLEARGGIGYTF

clone size: .
D gene: .
V gene: TRBV7-3
CDR3 length: 14
J gene: TRBJ1-2
CDR3 DNA: TGTGCCAGCAGCTTAACGTCCCGGAAGGGGGGCTACACCTTC
CDR3 protein: CASSLTSRKGGYTF

clone size: once
D gene: TRBD1
V gene: TRBV5-1
CDR3 length: 14
J gene: TRBJ1-2
CDR3 DNA: TGCGCCAGCAGCATGGGACAGGGCGGCTATGGCTACACCTTC
CDR3 protein: CASSMGQGGYGYTF

clone size: .
D gene: TRBD2
V gene: TRBV5-4
CDR3 length: 14
J gene: TRBJ2-2
CDR3 DNA: TGTGCCAGCACCTACTCGGGGGGGACCGGGGAGCTGTTTTTT
CDR3 protein: CASTYSGGTGELFF

clone size: .
D gene: .
V gene: TRBV27
CDR3 length: 16
J gene: TRBJ1-3
CDR3 DNA: TGTGCCAGCAGTCCCTCCGAACAGGGTACTGGAAACACCATATATTTT
CDR3 protein: CASSPSEQGTGNTIYF

clone size: few
D gene: .
V gene: TRBV7-3
CDR3 length: 13
J gene: TRBJ1-1
CDR3 DNA: TGTGCCAGCAGCTCCGGGATGGGCACTGAAGCTTTCTTT
CDR3 protein: CASSSGMGTEAFF

clone size: .
D gene: TRBD1
V gene: TRBV30
CDR3 length: 17
J gene: TRBJ1-1
CDR3 DNA: TGTGCCTGGAGTGTAAACAGGGGGCCAGTATTATACACTGAAGCTTTCTTT
CDR3 protein: CAWSVNRGPVLYTEAFF

clone size: .
D gene: TRBD1
V gene: TRBV2
CDR3 length: 13
J gene: TRBJ1-6
CDR3 DNA: TGTGCCAGCAGCCCCACAGGGGCTTCACCCCTCCACTTT
CDR3 protein: CASSPTGASPLHF

clone size: .
D gene: .
V gene: TRBV2
CDR3 length: 16
J gene: TRBJ1-5
CDR3 DNA: TGTGCCAGCAGTGAAATAAGCCTCTACAGCAATCAGCCCCAGCATTTT
CDR3 protein: CASSEISLYSNQPQHF

clone size: .
D gene: TRBD1
V gene: TRBV6-5
CDR3 length: 15
J gene: TRBJ1-2
CDR3 DNA: TGTGCCAGCAGTTACTCGGGGACAGAGAACTATGGCTACACCTTC
CDR3 protein: CASSYSGTENYGYTF

clone size: .
D gene: .
V gene: TRBV3-1/TRBV3-2
CDR3 length: 14
J gene: TRBJ1-1
CDR3 DNA: TGTGCCGTAGCTGGAGGGCTGGAGAGCACTGAAGCTTTCTTT
CDR3 protein: CAVAGGLESTEAFF

clone size: .
D gene: TRBD1
V gene: TRBV9
CDR3 length: 14
J gene: TRBJ1-1
CDR3 DNA: TGTGCCAGCAGCGCCGACAGGGAGATCACTGAAGCTTTCTTT
CDR3 protein: CASSADREITEAFF

clone size: .
D gene: TRBD2
V gene: TRBV9
CDR3 length: 17
J gene: TRBJ2-5
CDR3 DNA: TGTGCCAGCAGCGGCGGGGGACTAGCGGGATGGAAAGAGACCCAGTACTTC
CDR3 protein: CASSGGGLAGWKETQYF

clone size: once
D gene: TRBD1
V gene: TRBV30
CDR3 length: 17
J gene: TRBJ1-3
CDR3 DNA: TGTGCCTGGAGTACTCCGACAGGGCTCCGGTCTGGAAACACCATATATTTT
CDR3 protein: CAWSTPTGLRSGNTIYF

clone size: .
D gene: .
V gene: TRBV30
CDR3 length: 12
J gene: TRBJ2-1
CDR3 DNA: TGTGCCTGGAGTGTAGGAGGGGATGAGCAGTTCTTC
CDR3 protein: CAWSVGGDEQFF

clone size: .
D gene: .
V gene: TRBV7-2
CDR3 length: 17
J gene: TRBJ1-5
CDR3 DNA: TGTGCCAGCAGCCCCGGGGGGGGAGGGGGGTCTCGCCAGCCCCAGCATTTT
CDR3 protein: CASSPGGGGGSRQPQHF

clone size: .
D gene: .
V gene: TRBV12-3/TRBV12-4
CDR3 length: 12
J gene: TRBJ1-1
CDR3 DNA: TGTGCCAGCAGCACAGGGACGCCTGAAGCTTTCTTT
CDR3 protein: CASSTGTPEAFF

clone size: .
D gene: TRBD1
V gene: TRBV6-5
CDR3 length: 13
J gene: TRBJ1-2
CDR3 DNA: TGTGCCAGCAGTTACGGGACAGACTATGGCTGCACCTTC
CDR3 protein: CASSYGTDYGCTF

clone size: .
D gene: TRBD1
V gene: TRBV27
CDR3 length: 14
J gene: TRBJ2-2
CDR3 DNA: TGTGCCAGCAGTTTGGACAGGGGTGTCGGGGAGCTGTTTTTT
CDR3 protein: CASSLDRGVGELFF

clone size: .
D gene: .
V gene: TRBV2
CDR3 length: 13
J gene: TRBJ2-7
CDR3 DNA: TGTGCCAGCTGCGGGACAGCTATGTACGAGCAGTACTTC
CDR3 protein: CASCGTAMYEQYF

clone size: .
D gene: .
V gene: TRBV10-1
CDR3 length: 12
J gene: TRBJ2-7
CDR3 DNA: TGCGCCAGCACTACGGTGAACTACGAGCAGTACTTC
CDR3 protein: CASTTVNYEQYF

clone size: .
D gene: .
V gene: TRBV29-1
CDR3 length: 12
J gene: TRBJ2-5
CDR3 DNA: TGCAGCGCACCTACCGTCCAAGAGACCCAGTACTTC
CDR3 protein: CSAPTVQETQYF

clone size: many
D gene: TRBD1
V gene: TRBV6-2/TRBV6-3
CDR3 length: 13
J gene: TRBJ1-1
CDR3 DNA: TGTGCCAGCAGCAGACAGGGGGACACTGAAGCTTTCTTT
CDR3 protein: CASSRQGDTEAFF

clone size: .
D gene: TRBD2
V gene: TRBV11-2
CDR3 length: 17
J gene: TRBJ2-1
CDR3 DNA: TGTGCCAGCAGCTTAGTCTCTGGCGGGGGGGTTAACAATGAGCAGTTCTTC
CDR3 protein: CASSLVSGGGVNNEQFF

clone size: once
D gene: .
V gene: TRBV7-9
CDR3 length: 16
J gene: TRBJ1-5
CDR3 DNA: TGTGCCAGCAGCTTAGCGACAGCAGCTTCGAATCAGCCCCAGCATTTT
CDR3 protein: CASSLATAASNQPQHF

clone size: .
D gene: .
V gene: TRBV2
CDR3 length: 13
J gene: TRBJ1-1
CDR3 DNA: TGTGCCAGCAGTGAAGATTCAGGGACTGAAGCTTTCTTT
CDR3 protein: CASSEDSGTEAFF

clone size: .
D gene: TRBD2
V gene: TRBV6-6
CDR3 length: 15
J gene: TRBJ2-1
CDR3 DNA: TGTGCCAGCAGTTACTCGCCACTAGCGGGGTATGAGCAGTTCTTC
CDR3 protein: CASSYSPLAGYEQFF

clone size: .
D gene: .
V gene: TRBV6-1
CDR3 length: 13
J gene: TRBJ1-2
CDR3 DNA: TGTGCCAGCAGTGAGACAGGCCCCTATGGCTACACCTTC
CDR3 protein: CASSETGPYGYTF

clone size: once
D gene: .
V gene: TRBV18
CDR3 length: 15
J gene: TRBJ1-2
CDR3 DNA: TGTGCCAGCTCACCGCCCTTTGAGGATAACTATGGCTACACCTTC
CDR3 protein: CASSPPFEDNYGYTF

clone size: .
D gene: TRBD2
V gene: TRBV5-1
CDR3 length: 17
J gene: TRBJ2-1
CDR3 DNA: TGCGCCAGCAGCTTGTTAACTAGCGGGACCGGTTACAATGAGCAGTTCTTC
CDR3 protein: CASSLLTSGTGYNEQFF

clone size: .
D gene: TRBD1
V gene: TRBV6-6
CDR3 length: 13
J gene: TRBJ2-1
CDR3 DNA: TGTGCCAGCGCAGACAGGGGGCTCGATGAGCAGTTCTTC
CDR3 protein: CASADRGLDEQFF

clone size: .
D gene: TRBD1
V gene: TRBV6-5
CDR3 length: 14
J gene: TRBJ1-6
CDR3 DNA: TGTGCCAGCAGTTTACAGGGGTATAATTCACCCCTCCACTTT
CDR3 protein: CASSLQGYNSPLHF

clone size: .
D gene: TRBD2
V gene: TRBV27
CDR3 length: 15
J gene: TRBJ2-1
CDR3 DNA: TGTGCCACCACGAGCGGGGGGGCAAATCGGCATGAGCAGTTCTTC
CDR3 protein: CATTSGGANRHEQFF

clone size: .
D gene: .
V gene: TRBV10-3
CDR3 length: 13
J gene: TRBJ1-2
CDR3 DNA: TGTGCCGCGGGAGACCCGAAAAGCGGTGGCTACACCTTC
CDR3 protein: CAAGDPKSGGYTF

clone size: .
D gene: TRBD1
V gene: TRBV7-6
CDR3 length: 14
J gene: TRBJ2-7
CDR3 DNA: TGTGCCAGCAGCCACGGACAGGGGGTTTACGAGCAGTACTTC
CDR3 protein: CASSHGQGVYEQYF

clone size: .
D gene: TRBD2
V gene: TRBV20-1
CDR3 length: 16
J gene: TRBJ2-7
CDR3 DNA: TGCAGTGCTAGTTGGTTCGGGCGGGAGGGCCACTACGAGCAGTACTTC
CDR3 protein: CSASWFGREGHYEQYF

clone size: .
D gene: TRBD1
V gene: TRBV7-9
CDR3 length: 15
J gene: TRBJ2-1
CDR3 DNA: TGTGCCAGCAGCTACCGACAGGGGGACTACAATGAGCAGTTCTTC
CDR3 protein: CASSYRQGDYNEQFF

clone size: .
D gene: .
V gene: TRBV18
CDR3 length: 17
J gene: TRBJ1-2
CDR3 DNA: TGTGCCAGCTCACCGGGCCGGGGGTGGAGTCAACACTATGGCTACACCTTC
CDR3 protein: CASSPGRGWSQHYGYTF

clone size: .
D gene: .
V gene: TRBV9
CDR3 length: 13
J gene: TRBJ2-5
CDR3 DNA: TGTGCCAGCAGCGTAGCAGGACACGAGACCCAGTACTTC
CDR3 protein: CASSVAGHETQYF

clone size: .
D gene: TRBD1
V gene: TRBV19
CDR3 length: 14
J gene: TRBJ2-7
CDR3 DNA: TGTGCCAGTAGTAGCCGGGACAGATACTACGAGCAGTACTTC
CDR3 protein: CASSSRDRYYEQYF

clone size: .
D gene: TRBD1
V gene: TRBV2
CDR3 length: 13
J gene: TRBJ2-4
CDR3 DNA: TGTGCCATTTGGACAGGGGAGAGGAACATTCAGTACTTC
CDR3 protein: CAIWTGERNIQYF